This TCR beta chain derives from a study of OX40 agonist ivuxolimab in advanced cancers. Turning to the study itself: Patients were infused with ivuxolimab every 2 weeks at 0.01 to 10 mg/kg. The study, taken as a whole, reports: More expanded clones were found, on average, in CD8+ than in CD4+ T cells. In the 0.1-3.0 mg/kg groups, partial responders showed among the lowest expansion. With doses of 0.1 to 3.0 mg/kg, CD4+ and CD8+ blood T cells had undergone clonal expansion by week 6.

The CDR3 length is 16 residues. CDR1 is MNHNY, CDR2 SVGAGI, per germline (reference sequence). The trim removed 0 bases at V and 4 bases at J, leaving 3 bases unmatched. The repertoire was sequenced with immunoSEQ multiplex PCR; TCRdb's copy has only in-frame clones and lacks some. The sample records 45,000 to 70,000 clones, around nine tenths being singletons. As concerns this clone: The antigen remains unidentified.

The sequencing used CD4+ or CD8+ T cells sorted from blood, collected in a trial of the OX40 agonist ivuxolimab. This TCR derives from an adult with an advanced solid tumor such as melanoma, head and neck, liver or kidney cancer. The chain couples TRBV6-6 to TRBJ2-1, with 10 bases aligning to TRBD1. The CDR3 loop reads CASSYSTGQGYNEQFF. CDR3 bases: TGTGCCAGCAGTTACTCGACGGGACAGGGGTACAATGAGCAGTTCTTC.